The TCR beta chain described here comes from a study of cytomegalovirus exposure and HLA in healthy donors. Study results and limitations: Researchers reported in a later analysis that common viral pathogens appeared linked to several top clusters. Confirmation in vitro established that three CMV-associated chains were specific for CMV antigens.

V lost 6 bases and J lost 7, with 13 bases in between. The CDR3 runs 13 residues. The V gene's germline CDR1 is MNHEY and CDR2 SVGAGI. Comment on this clone: Its specificity is unknown.

With 60 Vbeta and 13 Jbeta primers, the PCR was carried out. Measured with immunoSEQ multiplex PCR; TCRdb has only the in-frame clones, and not every one. The repertoire consists of 85,000 to 100,000 clones, with about 60% occurring once and the leading ten covering roughly 6.3%. The source of this sequence is a woman aged 30 to 39 in good health and CMV-seronegative. The V gene is TRBV6-5, the J gene TRBJ1-5, with a possible D match to TRBD1 (5 bases). The sample comprised PBMCs. This chain's CDR3 is CASRELAGQPQHF. The CDR3 region has the DNA TGTGCCAGCAGAGAATTGGCAGGGCAGCCCCAGCATTTT.